This TCR beta chain is from a study of radiation and T cells in renal cell carcinoma. Study-wide findings and caveats: Pretreatment tumor biopsies were lacking, so baseline clonotypes are unknown. From baseline, blood top tumor clonotypes peaked at 2 weeks post-radiation.

Germline V gives CDR1 SGDLS, CDR2 YYNGEE. Trimming cost V 0 bases and J 7 bases; bases outside gene matches: 10. This CDR3 is 15 amino acids long. In its sample, this clone was seen once. Its target is not known. TCRdb's table, derived via immunoSEQ multiplex PCR, lists solely in-frame clones and lacks some. The table lists around 180,000 clones, 88% of them singletons. Time point described: blood 4 weeks post-SBRT, at nephrectomy. Treatment here: 15 Gy SBRT to primary tumor, nephrectomy 4 weeks later. Nephrectomy followed 15 Gy stereotactic body radiation by 4 weeks. Blood was sampled at baseline, 2 weeks and 4 weeks after SBRT.

The source material was blood, sampled from a patient whose treatment included radiotherapy and nephrectomy. The clonotype comes from a woman aged 50 to 65 with renal cell carcinoma. The chain carries TRBV9 and TRBJ2-7; 7 bases are a match to TRBD1. This chain's CDR3 is CASSVGTGLRGEQYF. CDR3 nucleotide sequence: TGTGCCAGCAGCGTAGGGACAGGCTTACGCGGGGAGCAGTACTTC.